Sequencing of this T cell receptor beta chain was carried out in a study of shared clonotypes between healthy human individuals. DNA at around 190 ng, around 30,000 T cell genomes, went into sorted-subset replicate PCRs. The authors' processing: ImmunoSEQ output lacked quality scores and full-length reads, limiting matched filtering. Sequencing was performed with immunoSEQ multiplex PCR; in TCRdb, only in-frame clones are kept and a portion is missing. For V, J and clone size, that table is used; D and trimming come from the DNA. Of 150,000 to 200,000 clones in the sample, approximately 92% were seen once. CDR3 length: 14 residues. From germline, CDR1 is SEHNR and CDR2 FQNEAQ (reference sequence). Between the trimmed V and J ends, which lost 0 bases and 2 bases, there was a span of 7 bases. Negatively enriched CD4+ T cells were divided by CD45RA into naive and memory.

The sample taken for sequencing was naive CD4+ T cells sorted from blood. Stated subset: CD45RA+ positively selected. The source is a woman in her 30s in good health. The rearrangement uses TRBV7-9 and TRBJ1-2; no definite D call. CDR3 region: CASSLAAGNYGYTF. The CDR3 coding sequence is TGTGCCAGCAGCTTAGCAGCCGGGAACTATGGCTACACCTTC. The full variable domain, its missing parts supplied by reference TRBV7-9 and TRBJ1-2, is DTGVSQNPRHKITKRGQNVTFRCDPISEHNRLYWYRQTLGQGPEFLTYFQNEAQLEKSRLLSDRFSAERPKGSFSTLEIQRTEQGDSAMYLCASSLAAGNYGYTFGSGTRLTVV.